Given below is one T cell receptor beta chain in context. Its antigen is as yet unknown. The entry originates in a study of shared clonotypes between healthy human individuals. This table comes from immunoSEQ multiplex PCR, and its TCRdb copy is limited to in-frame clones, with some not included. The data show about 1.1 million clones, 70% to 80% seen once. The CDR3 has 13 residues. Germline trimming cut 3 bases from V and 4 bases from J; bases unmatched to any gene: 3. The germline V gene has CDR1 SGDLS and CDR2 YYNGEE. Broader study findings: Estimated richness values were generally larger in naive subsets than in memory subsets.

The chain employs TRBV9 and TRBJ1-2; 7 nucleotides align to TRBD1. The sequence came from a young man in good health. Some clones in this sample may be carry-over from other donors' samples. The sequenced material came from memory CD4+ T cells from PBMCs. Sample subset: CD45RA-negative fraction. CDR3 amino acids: CASSGGTAYGYTF. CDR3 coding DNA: TGTGCCAGCAGCGGCGGGACAGCCTATGGCTACACCTTC. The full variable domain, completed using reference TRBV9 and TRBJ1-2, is DSGVTQTPKHLITATGQRVTLRCSPRSGDLSVYWYQQSLDQGLQFLIQYYNGEERAKGNILERFSAQQFPDLHSELNLSSLELGDSALYFCASSGGTAYGYTFGSGTRLTVV.